Listed below are T cell receptor beta chains from one sample, sequenced in a study of vaccination and CD4 T cells after COVID-19. Via MiXCR, TCRdb re-called the PCR reads, giving one row per CDR3 protein. In the table there are several thousand distinct CDR3 sequences, around two fifths of which are singletons. The antigens for these receptors are not known. Source material: CD4+ T cells from blood, cultured in vitro. All receptors come from a human donor who had recovered from COVID-19. The CDR3 runs from the conserved cysteine through the conserved F or W. A D gene is named only where the DNA matches it firmly. Only part of the rows carry a size: once, few, many, or a class if the clone is expanded.

cdr3_aa cdr3_nt clone_size j_call d_call v_call
CASGPLPREAFF TGTGCCAGCGGACCCCTTCCACGAGAAGCTTTCTTT few TRBJ1-1 - TRBV6-2/TRBV6-3
CSATTSYYNEQFF TGCAGTGCTACAACTAGCTACTACAATGAGCAGTTCTTC few TRBJ2-1 - TRBV20-1
CASSPEAETQYF TGTGCCAGCTCACCAGAGGCGGAGACCCAGTACTTC - TRBJ2-5 - TRBV18
CASSTRGPRDSPLHF TGTGCCAGCAGTACCCGGGGCCCTCGCGATTCACCCCTCCACTTT - TRBJ1-6 - TRBV12-3/TRBV12-4
CAISDGQKPEAFF TGTGCCATCAGTGACGGACAGAAACCTGAAGCTTTCTTT - TRBJ1-1 - TRBV10-3
CASSDVSGGYTEAFF TGTGCCAGCAGTGACGTATCCGGAGGATACACTGAAGCTTTCTTT - TRBJ1-1 - TRBV6-1
CSASGEGNTDTQYF TGCAGTGCTAGTGGGGAGGGAAACACAGATACGCAGTATTTT few TRBJ2-3 TRBD2 TRBV20-1
CAWRYGTIIVYEQYF TGTGCCTGGCGATACGGGACAATAATCGTCTACGAGCAGTACTTC - TRBJ2-7 - TRBV30
CASSASLDNTEAFF TGTGCCAGCAGTGCCTCGTTGGATAACACTGAAGCTTTCTTT - TRBJ1-1 - TRBV6-4
CASSHRAGLAKNIQYF TGCGCCAGCAGCCACCGGGCGGGGCTAGCCAAAAACATTCAGTACTTC - TRBJ2-4 - TRBV4-1
CASSLVQGWGGYGYTF TGTGCCAGCAGCTTGGTGCAGGGATGGGGGGGCTATGGCTACACCTTC few TRBJ1-2 - TRBV5-6
CASSPIGGASDTQYF TGTGCCAGCAGTCCCATCGGGGGGGCCTCAGATACGCAGTATTTT few TRBJ2-3 TRBD2 TRBV5-4
CSARDLFRADGYTF TGCAGTGCTAGAGATCTTTTCAGGGCGGATGGCTACACCTTC - TRBJ1-2 - TRBV20-1
CASSPIGRKNTYEQYF TGTGCCAGCAGCCCGATCGGCAGGAAAAATACCTACGAGCAGTACTTC - TRBJ2-7 - TRBV12-3/TRBV12-4
CASSRPGGELQETQYF TGTGCCAGCAGCCGCCCTGGGGGGGAACTCCAAGAGACCCAGTACTTC - TRBJ2-5 TRBD2 TRBV4-2
CASSLNAQPQHF TGTGCCAGCAGTTTAAATGCTCAGCCCCAGCATTTT - TRBJ1-5 - TRBV12-3/TRBV12-4
CASSLVAPPNTGELFF TGTGCCAGCAGCTTAGTAGCGCCTCCGAACACCGGGGAGCTGTTTTTT large TRBJ2-2 - TRBV7-2
CSASGGADNEQFF TGCAGTGCTAGTGGGGGGGCTGACAATGAGCAGTTCTTC few TRBJ2-1 - TRBV20-1
CSARDRGQPQHF TGCAGTGCTAGGGACAGGGGTCAGCCCCAGCATTTT - TRBJ1-5 TRBD1 TRBV20-1
CASSLGGLAGGQETQYF TGCGCCAGCAGCTTGGGCGGACTAGCGGGGGGACAAGAGACCCAGTACTTC few TRBJ2-5 TRBD2 TRBV7-2
CSARFMNTEAFF TGCAGTGCTAGATTCATGAACACTGAAGCTTTCTTT - TRBJ1-1 - TRBV20-1
CASSLIIRGRDTQYF TGTGCCAGCAGCTTAATCATTCGGGGGCGGGATACGCAGTATTTT - TRBJ2-3 - TRBV7-8
CASVGQYNQPQHF TGTGCCAGCGTCGGTCAGTACAATCAGCCCCAGCATTTT - TRBJ1-5 - TRBV6-1
CASSHLTGNYGYTF TGCGCCAGCAGCCACTTGACAGGGAACTATGGCTACACCTTC - TRBJ1-2 TRBD1 TRBV4-3
CSAFQGWGGTEAFF TGCAGTGCGTTCCAGGGGTGGGGAGGCACTGAAGCTTTCTTT - TRBJ1-1 - TRBV20-1
CAISPSGNTEAFF TGTGCCATCAGTCCCTCAGGGAACACTGAAGCTTTCTTT few TRBJ1-1 - TRBV10-3
CASSSRVAADTQYF TGTGCCAGCAGCAGTCGTGTGGCGGCAGATACGCAGTATTTT - TRBJ2-3 - TRBV7-2
CASSPEQVQETQYF TGTGCCAGCAGTCCTGAACAGGTACAAGAGACCCAGTACTTC few TRBJ2-5 - TRBV2
CARQGDNQPQHF TGTGCCAGACAGGGGGACAATCAGCCCCAGCATTTT - TRBJ1-5 - TRBV21-1